The source of this T cell receptor beta chain is a study of cytomegalovirus exposure and HLA in healthy donors. Study summary: Unique TCRs numbering some 77 million, obtained from HLA-typed donors, made up an early data release. Study-level points and caveats: High sensitivity and specificity were reportedly achieved when the classifier diagnosed cytomegalovirus status.

PCR amplification relied on 60 Vbeta primers (plus 13 Jbeta primers). Assay: immunoSEQ multiplex PCR; the TCRdb copy retains only in-frame clones and omits some. The sample includes around 90,000 clones, about nine tenths of them seen just once. In its sample, this clone was seen once. Its antigen is as yet unknown. Distinct nucleotide sequences in the sample also encode this CDR3. The CDR3 runs to 15 residues. V was clipped by 2 bases and J by 3 bases; unmatched bases: 5. Germline V gene lookup returns CDR1 SGHTA and CDR2 FQGTGA. Sequences were obtained from PBMCs. This sequence was found in a man younger than 45 in good health and CMV-seropositive. This chain links TRBV7-3 with TRBJ2-7; 9 bases line up with TRBD2. The CDR3 region is CASSLGGGGVYEQYF. The CDR3 DNA is TGTGCCAGCAGCTTAGGTGGCGGGGGGGTCTACGAGCAGTACTTC.